Below, 12 T cell receptor beta chains from the same sample are listed, as sequenced in a study of blood T cell repertoires in COVID-19. Sequencing was performed with immunoSEQ multiplex PCR; in TCRdb, only in-frame clones are kept and a portion is missing. The table lists about 49,000 clones, approximately 86% of them singletons. The sample consisted of peripheral blood. The receptor set was obtained from a human donor in a cohort sampled during active COVID-19.

This chain connects TRBV28 to TRBJ2-3; TRBD2 agrees at 13 bases. V lost 7 bases, J lost 8 bases, and 9 bases stayed unmatched. Germline CDR1 and CDR2: MDHEN and SYDVKM. CDR3 size: 15 residues. CDR3 sequence (DNA): TGTGCCAGCACCTTTCGACTAGCGGGAGGACCTACGCAGTATTTT. Protein: CASTFRLAGGPTQYF.

The chain is built from TRBV11-2 and TRBJ1-2, with D possibly TRBD1 on 5 matching bases. Germline assignment: CDR1 SGHAT and CDR2 FQNNGV. Deletions cut 0 bases from V and 4 bases from J, with 9 bases between. The CDR3 has 14 amino acids. In nucleotides, the CDR3 is TGTGCCAGCAGCTTAGACAGGGATGGCTATGGCTACACCTTC. It specifies CASSLDRDGYGYTF.

This chain links TRBV28 with TRBJ1-3; D is unclear. The germline CDR1 and CDR2 sequences are MDHEN and SYDVKM. The CDR3 totals 18 residues. V lost 1 base and J 0 bases, leaving 16 bases between the germline ends. CDR3 protein: CASSLSHLPQDSGNTIYF. CDR3 DNA sequence: TGTGCCAGCAGTTTATCCCATCTACCTCAGGACTCTGGAAACACCATATATTTT. The whole variable domain, filled in from reference TRBV28 and TRBJ1-3, reads DVKVTQSSRYLVKRTGEKVFLECVQDMDHENMFWYRQDPGLGLRLIYFSYDVKMKEKGDIPEGYSVSREKKERFSLILESASTNQTSMYLCASSLSHLPQDSGNTIYFGEGSWLTVV.

The chain joins TRBV7-9 to TRBJ2-3, with no clear D. Trimming pared 1 base from V and 1 base from J, leaving 18 bases between. The germline V gene encodes CDR1 SEHNR and CDR2 FQNEAQ (reference sequence). The CDR3 is 18 residues long. The CDR3 bases are TGTGCCAGCAGCTTAGGGTTTATGAGGTTGGATGGCACAGATACGCAGTATTTT. Its translation is CASSLGFMRLDGTDTQYF.

Concerning this clone: Other DNA sequences in the sample encode the same CDR3. The rearrangement uses TRBV6-1 and TRBJ1-2, with D possibly matching TRBD1 (5 bases). Between the trimmed V and J ends, which lost 0 bases and 4 bases, there was a span of 9 bases. Germline CDR1 reads MNHNS; CDR2 reads SASEGT. The CDR3 is 14 residues long. CDR3 coding DNA: TGTGCCAGCAGTGAAGCCGGACAAGGCTATGGCTACACCTTC. This gives the protein CASSEAGQGYGYTF.

The rearrangement uses TRBV6-5 and TRBJ1-1; D gene uncertain. With 8 bases removed from V and 1 base from J, the gap between germline ends came to 11 bases. The germline CDR1 and CDR2 sequences are MNHEY and SVGAGI. CDR3 length equals 13 residues. The CDR3 bases are TGTGCCAGCCGGACTTACTCGAACACTGAAGCTTTCTTT. Protein sequence: CASRTYSNTEAFF.

V usage is TRBV19 and J usage is TRBJ2-7; 10 bases match TRBD1. Germline CDR1 is LNHDA and CDR2 is SQIVND (reference sequence). After removal of 3 bases from V and 2 bases from J, the junction contained 4 bases not matched to a gene. This CDR3 contains 15 residues. CDR3 loop: CASSIGTGVAYEQYF. DNA for the CDR3: TGTGCCAGTAGTATCGGGACAGGGGTAGCCTACGAGCAGTACTTC.

The CDR3 is CAWSVHPDTQYF. The CDR3 region has the DNA TGTGCCTGGAGTGTACACCCAGATACGCAGTATTTT. The chain recombines TRBV30 with TRBJ2-3; D gene unclear. The germline V and J ends were trimmed by 0 bases and 4 bases, with 5 bases remaining between them. The CDR3 spans 12 residues. Germline CDR1 reads GTSNPN; CDR2 reads SVGIG (reference sequence).

The chain has TRBV4-1 and TRBJ1-1, with TRBD1 matching over 12 bases. V lost 5 bases and J lost 6; bases outside the gene matches: 7. Germline assignment: CDR1 MGHRA and CDR2 YSYEKL. The length of the CDR3 is 15 residues. Written as DNA, the CDR3 is TGCGCCAGCAGCGAGGGACAGGGGGCGGAACCTGAAGCTTTCTTT. It is translated as CASSEGQGAEPEAFF.

The chain uses TRBV6-5 and TRBJ2-1; D unclear. Germline V gives CDR1 MNHEY, CDR2 SVGAGI. Deletions cut 0 bases from V and 1 base from J, with 10 bases between. The CDR3 consists of 16 residues. CDR3 protein: CASSYSIPRSYNEQFF. The CDR3 nucleotides are TGTGCCAGCAGTTACTCGATTCCCAGGTCCTACAATGAGCAGTTCTTC.

The chain carries TRBV11-2 and TRBJ2-7, with D unresolved. Trimming stripped 5 bases from V and 4 bases from J, with 15 bases between. The CDR3 sequence is 14 residues long. CDR1 is SGHAT, CDR2 FQNNGV, per germline. This CDR3 reads CASSPAPLTYEQYF. The CDR3 nucleotides are TGTGCCAGCAGCCCCGCACCATTAACATACGAGCAGTACTTC.

This clone was recorded a few times. CDR3 nucleotide sequence: TGTGCCAGCAGTGGAGGACAGGGGGCAGCAGGGGCCAACGTCCTGACTTTC. Residues: CASSGGQGAAGANVLTF. V and J are TRBV2 and TRBJ2-6; 11 nucleotides align to TRBD1. The CDR3 loop spans 17 amino acids. The J segment lost 4 bases and the V segment lost 4 bases, leaving 6 bases of the junction unmatched. CDR1 SNHLY and CDR2 FYNNEI come from the germline V gene. The full variable domain, rest sourced from reference TRBV2 and TRBJ2-6, is EPEVTQTPSHQVTQMGQEVILRCVPISNHLYFYWYRQILGQKVEFLVSFYNNEISEKSEIFDDQFSVERPDGSNFTLKIRSTKLEDSAMYFCASSGGQGAAGANVLTFGAGSRLTVL.